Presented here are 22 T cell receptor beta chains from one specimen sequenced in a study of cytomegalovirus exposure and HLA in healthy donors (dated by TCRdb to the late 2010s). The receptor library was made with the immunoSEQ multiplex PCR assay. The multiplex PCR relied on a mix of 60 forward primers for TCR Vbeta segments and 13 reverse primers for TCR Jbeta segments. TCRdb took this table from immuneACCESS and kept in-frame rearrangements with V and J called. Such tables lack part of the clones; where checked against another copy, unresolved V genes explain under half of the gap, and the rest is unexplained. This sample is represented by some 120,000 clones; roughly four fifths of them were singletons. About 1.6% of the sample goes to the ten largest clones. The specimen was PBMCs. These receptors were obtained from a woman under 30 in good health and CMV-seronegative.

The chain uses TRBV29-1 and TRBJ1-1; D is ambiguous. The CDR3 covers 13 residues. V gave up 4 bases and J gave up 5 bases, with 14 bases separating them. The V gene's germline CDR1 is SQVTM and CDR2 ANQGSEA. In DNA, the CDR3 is TGCAGCGTTGTAGGAGGGATGCGGACTGAAGCTTTCTTT. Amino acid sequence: CSVVGGMRTEAFF.

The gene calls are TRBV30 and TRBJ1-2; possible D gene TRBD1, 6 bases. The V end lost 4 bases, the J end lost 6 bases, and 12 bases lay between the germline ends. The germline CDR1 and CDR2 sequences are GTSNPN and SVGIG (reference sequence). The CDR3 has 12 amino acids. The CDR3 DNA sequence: TGTGCCTGGATGTCCGACAGGAATGGCTACACCTTC. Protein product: CAWMSDRNGYTF. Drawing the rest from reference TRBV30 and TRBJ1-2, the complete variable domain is SQTIHQWPATLVQPVGSPLSLECTVEGTSNPNLYWYRQAAGRGLQLLFYSVGIGQISSEVPQNLSASRPQDRQFILSSKKLLLSDSGFYLCAWMSDRNGYTFGSGTRLTVV.

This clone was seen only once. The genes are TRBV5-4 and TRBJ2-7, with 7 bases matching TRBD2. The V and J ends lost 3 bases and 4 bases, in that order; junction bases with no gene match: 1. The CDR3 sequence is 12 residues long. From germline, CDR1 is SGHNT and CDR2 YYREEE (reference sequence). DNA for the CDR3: TGTGCCAGCAGCTGGGGGGGTTACGAGCAGTACTTC. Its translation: CASSWGGYEQYF. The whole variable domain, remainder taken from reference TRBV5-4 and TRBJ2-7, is ETGVTQSPTHLIKTRGQQVTLRCSSQSGHNTVSWYQQALGQGPQFIFQYYREEENGRGNFPPRFSGLQFPNYSSELNVNALELDDSALYLCASSWGGYEQYFGPGTRLTVT.

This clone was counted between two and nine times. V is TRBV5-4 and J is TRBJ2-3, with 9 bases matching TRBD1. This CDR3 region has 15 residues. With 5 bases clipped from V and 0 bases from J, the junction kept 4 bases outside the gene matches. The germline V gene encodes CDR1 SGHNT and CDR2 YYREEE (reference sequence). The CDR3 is CASRFDRGSTDTQYF. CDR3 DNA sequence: TGTGCCAGCAGGTTCGACAGGGGGAGCACAGATACGCAGTATTTT.

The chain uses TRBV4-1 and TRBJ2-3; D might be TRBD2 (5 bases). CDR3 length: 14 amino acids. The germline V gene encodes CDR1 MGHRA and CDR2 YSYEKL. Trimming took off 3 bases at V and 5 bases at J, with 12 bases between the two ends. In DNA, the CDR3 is TGCGCCAGCAGCCAGGAGGCGGGTGTAGATACGCAGTATTTT. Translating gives CASSQEAGVDTQYF.

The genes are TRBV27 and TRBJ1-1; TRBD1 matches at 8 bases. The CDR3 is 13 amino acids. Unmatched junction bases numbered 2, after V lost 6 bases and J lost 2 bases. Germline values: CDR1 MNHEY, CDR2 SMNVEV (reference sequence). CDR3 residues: CASRQGGNTEAFF. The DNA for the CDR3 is TGTGCCAGCAGACAGGGGGGAAACACTGAAGCTTTCTTT.

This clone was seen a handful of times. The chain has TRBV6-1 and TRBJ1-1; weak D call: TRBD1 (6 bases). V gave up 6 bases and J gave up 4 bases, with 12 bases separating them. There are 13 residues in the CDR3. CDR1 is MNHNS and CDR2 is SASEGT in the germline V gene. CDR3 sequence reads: CASSRGWGTEAFF. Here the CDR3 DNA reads TGTGCCAGCAGCAGGGGATGGGGCACTGAAGCTTTCTTT.

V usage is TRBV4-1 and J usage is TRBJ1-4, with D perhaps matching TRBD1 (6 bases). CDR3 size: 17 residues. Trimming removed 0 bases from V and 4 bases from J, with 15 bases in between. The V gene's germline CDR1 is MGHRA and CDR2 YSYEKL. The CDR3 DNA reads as TGCGCCAGCAGCCAAGATCGGGCCAGGGGCTTTAATGAAAAACTGTTTTTT. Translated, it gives CASSQDRARGFNEKLFF.

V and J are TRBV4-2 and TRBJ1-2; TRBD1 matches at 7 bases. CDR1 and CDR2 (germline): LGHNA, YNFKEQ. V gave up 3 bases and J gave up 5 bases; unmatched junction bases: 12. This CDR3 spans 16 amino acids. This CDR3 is CASSHRAGTVMYGYTF. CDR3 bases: TGTGCCAGCAGCCACCGGGCTGGGACAGTGATGTATGGCTACACCTTC.

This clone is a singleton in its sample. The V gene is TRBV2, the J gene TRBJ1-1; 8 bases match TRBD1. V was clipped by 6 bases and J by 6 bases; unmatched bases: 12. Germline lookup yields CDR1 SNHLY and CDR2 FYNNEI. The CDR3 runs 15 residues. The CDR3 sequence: CASSETQGAQPEAFF. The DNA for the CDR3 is TGTGCCAGCAGCGAAACTCAGGGGGCGCAGCCTGAAGCTTTCTTT.

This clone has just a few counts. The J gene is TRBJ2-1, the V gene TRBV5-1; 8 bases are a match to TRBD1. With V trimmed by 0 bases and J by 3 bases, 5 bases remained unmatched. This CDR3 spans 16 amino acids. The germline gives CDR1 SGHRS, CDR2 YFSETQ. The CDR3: CASSLDAGTGYNEQFF. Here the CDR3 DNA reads TGCGCCAGCAGCTTGGACGCCGGGACAGGCTACAATGAGCAGTTCTTC.

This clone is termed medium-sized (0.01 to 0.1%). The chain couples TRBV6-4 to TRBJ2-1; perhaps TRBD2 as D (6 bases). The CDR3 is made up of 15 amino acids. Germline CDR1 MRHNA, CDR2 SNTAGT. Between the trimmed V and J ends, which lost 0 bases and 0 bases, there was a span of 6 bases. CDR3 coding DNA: TGTGCCAGCAGTGACTCAGCGGGCTCCTACAATGAGCAGTTCTTC. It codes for CASSDSAGSYNEQFF.

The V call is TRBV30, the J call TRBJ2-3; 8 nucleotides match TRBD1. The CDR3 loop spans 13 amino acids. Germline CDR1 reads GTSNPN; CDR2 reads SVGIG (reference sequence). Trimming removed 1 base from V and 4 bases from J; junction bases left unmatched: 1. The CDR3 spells CAWSETGADTQYF. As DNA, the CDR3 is TGTGCCTGGAGTGAGACAGGGGCAGATACGCAGTATTTT.

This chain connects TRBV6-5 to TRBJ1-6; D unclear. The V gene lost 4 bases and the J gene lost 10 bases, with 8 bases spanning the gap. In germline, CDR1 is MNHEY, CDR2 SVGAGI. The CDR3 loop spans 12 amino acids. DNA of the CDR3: TGTGCCAGCAGTTCCCCGGGATCACCCCTCCACTTT. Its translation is CASSSPGSPLHF.

The CDR3 nucleotides are TGTGCCAGTAGCCAAGACAGGGGAAGAGGTGGCTACACCTTC. Translating gives CASSQDRGRGGYTF. The rearrangement uses TRBV19 and TRBJ1-2; TRBD1 agrees at 8 bases. This CDR3 spans 14 amino acids. With 6 bases clipped from V and 7 bases from J, the junction kept 10 bases outside the gene matches. Germline loops: CDR1 LNHDA, CDR2 SQIVND (reference sequence). Variable domain in full (rest from reference TRBV19 and TRBJ1-2): DGGITQSPKYLFRKEGQNVTLSCEQNLNHDAMYWYRQDPGQGLRLIYYSQIVNDFQKGDIAEGYSVSREKKESFPLTVTSAQKNPTAFYLCASSQDRGRGGYTFGSGTRLTVV.

The CDR3 protein is CASSQLSTGREETQYF. Here the CDR3 DNA reads TGCGCCAGCAGCCAATTATCGACAGGGCGAGAAGAGACCCAGTACTTC. The chain combines TRBV4-1 with TRBJ2-5; 7 bases map to TRBD1. Trimming removed 2 bases from V and 3 bases from J; junction bases left unmatched: 9. CDR1 and CDR2 (germline): MGHRA, YSYEKL. The CDR3 consists of 16 residues.

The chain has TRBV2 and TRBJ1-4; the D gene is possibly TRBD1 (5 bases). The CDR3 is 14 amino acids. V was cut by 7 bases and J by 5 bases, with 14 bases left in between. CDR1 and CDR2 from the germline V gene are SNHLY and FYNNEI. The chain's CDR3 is CASMLAGGNEKLFF. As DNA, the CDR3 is TGTGCCAGCATGCTCGCCGGGGGGAATGAAAAACTGTTTTTT.

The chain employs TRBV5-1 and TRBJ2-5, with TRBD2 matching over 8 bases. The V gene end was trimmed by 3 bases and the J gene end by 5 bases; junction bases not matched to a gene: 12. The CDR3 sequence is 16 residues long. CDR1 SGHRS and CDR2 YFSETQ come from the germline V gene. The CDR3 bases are TGCGCCAGCAGCTCCTGGGAGGGACTAGTTTCCGAGACCCAGTACTTC. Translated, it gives CASSSWEGLVSETQYF.

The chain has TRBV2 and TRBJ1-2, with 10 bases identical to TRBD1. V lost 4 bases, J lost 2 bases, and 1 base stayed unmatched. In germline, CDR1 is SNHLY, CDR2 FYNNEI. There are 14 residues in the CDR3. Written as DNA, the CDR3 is TGTGCCAGCAGTGGGGGACAGGGGAACTATGGCTACACCTTC. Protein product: CASSGGQGNYGYTF.

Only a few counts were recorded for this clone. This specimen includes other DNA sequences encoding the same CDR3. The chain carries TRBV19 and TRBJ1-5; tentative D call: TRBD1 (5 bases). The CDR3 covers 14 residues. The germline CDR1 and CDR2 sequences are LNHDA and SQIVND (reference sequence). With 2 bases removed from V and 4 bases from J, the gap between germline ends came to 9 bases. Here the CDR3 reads CASSIMGGNQPQHF. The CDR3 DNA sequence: TGTGCCAGTAGTATAATGGGGGGAAATCAGCCCCAGCATTTT.

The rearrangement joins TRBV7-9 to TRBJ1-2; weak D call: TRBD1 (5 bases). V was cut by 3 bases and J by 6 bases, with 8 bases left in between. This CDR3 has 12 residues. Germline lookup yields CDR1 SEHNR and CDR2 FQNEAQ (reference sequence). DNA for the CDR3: TGTGCCAGCAGCTTCCAGGGTGATGGCTACACCTTC. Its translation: CASSFQGDGYTF.

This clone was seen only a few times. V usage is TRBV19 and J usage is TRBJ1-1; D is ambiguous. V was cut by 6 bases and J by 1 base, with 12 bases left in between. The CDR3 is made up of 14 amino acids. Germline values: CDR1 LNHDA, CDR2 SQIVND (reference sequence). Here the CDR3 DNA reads TGTGCCAGTAGGGCCGGGATGGCGAACACTGAAGCTTTCTTT. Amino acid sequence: CASRAGMANTEAFF.